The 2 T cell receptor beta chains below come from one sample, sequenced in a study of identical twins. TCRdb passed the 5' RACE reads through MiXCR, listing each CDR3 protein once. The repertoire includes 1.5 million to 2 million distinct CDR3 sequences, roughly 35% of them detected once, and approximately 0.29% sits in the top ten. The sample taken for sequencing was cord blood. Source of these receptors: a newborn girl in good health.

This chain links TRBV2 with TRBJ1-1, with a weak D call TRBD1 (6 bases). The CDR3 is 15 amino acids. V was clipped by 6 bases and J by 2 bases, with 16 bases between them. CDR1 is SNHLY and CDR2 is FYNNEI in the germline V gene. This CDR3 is CASRAGAHGNTEAFF. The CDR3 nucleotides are TGTGCCAGCAGGGCGGGGGCGCACGGAAACACTGAAGCTTTCTTT.

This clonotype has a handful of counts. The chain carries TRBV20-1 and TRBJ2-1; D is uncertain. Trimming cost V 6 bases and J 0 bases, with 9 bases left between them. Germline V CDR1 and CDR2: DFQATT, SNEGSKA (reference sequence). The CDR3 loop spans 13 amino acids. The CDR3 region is CSAEASSYNEQFF. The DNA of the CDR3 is TGCAGTGCAGAGGCCAGCTCCTACAATGAGCAGTTCTTC.